The clone carrying this T cell receptor beta chain was picked up many times. Its antigen is not known. Template material for amplifying TCR beta CDR3 regions consisted of RNA transcripts. The HTBI primer set served for first-round RT-PCR of the TCR CDR3. A single record per CDR3 protein comes from TCRdb applying MiXCR to the multiplex PCR reads. The sample holds around 600,000 distinct CDR3 sequences; more than 14% are singletons and the top ten take around 12%. The data derive from a study of T cells in Graves' hyperthyroidism and ophthalmopathy. Overall study results and limits: Through a model of 13 V-J features, ophthalmopathy was separated from stable hyperthyroidism. Most expanded thyroid clonotypes above 0.001 also appeared in blood.

Individuals with ophthalmopathy presented a Clinical Activity Score of at least 3, a NOSPECS grade of at least 4 and a duration under 3 months. In making diagnoses, clinical symptoms, serum thyroxine and TRAb, thyroid ultrasound and orbital computed tomography were all used. CDR3 length: 16 residues. The germline V and J ends were trimmed by 1 base and 4 bases, with 16 bases remaining between them. Looked up from germline, CDR1 is SGHTA and CDR2 is FQGNSA. The sample consisted of blood. This clonotype originated in a woman aged 45-65 years with Graves' ophthalmopathy. The gene calls are TRBV7-2 and TRBJ1-2; possibly TRBD1 for D (5 bases). The CDR3 nucleotides are TGTGCCAGCAGCTTAGGAGGCGAAGGGGCGGTCTATGGCTACACCTTC. The encoded protein is CASSLGGEGAVYGYTF.